This T cell receptor beta chain was observed in a study of identical twins' blood T cells. Turning to the study itself: Approximately 12 libraries, six alpha and six beta, gave roughly 51 million reads.

The CDR3 runs 16 residues. Trimming left V 3 bases short and J 4 bases short, with 18 bases between. Germline loops: CDR1 SGHTA, CDR2 FQGNSA. Under the authors' procedure: Each library had roughly 2 to 4 million CDR3 reads and about 100,000 to nearly 500,000 clonotypes. In TCRdb, the 5' RACE reads were re-called with MiXCR into one record per CDR3 protein. The V and J calls were not made by the authors but by TCRdb's processing. The table has roughly 380,000 distinct CDR3 sequences, 25% to 35% seen once; the top ten hold about 6%. V gene TRBV7-2 combines with J gene TRBJ2-5, with a weak D call TRBD2 (7 bases). The receptor was isolated from a woman aged 18 to 55 in good health. Sequencing was carried out using PBMCs. CDR3 sequence: CASSFQSGGRIETQYF. The CDR3 DNA follows: TGTGCCAGCAGCTTTCAGTCCGGGGGGCGGATAGAGACCCAGTACTTC.